A single sample gave rise to the 7 T cell receptor beta chains below, sequenced in a study of blood T cell repertoires in COVID-19. Data came from immunoSEQ multiplex PCR; TCRdb stores just in-frame clones and leaves some out. The data contain about 220,000 clones, more than 65% of them singletons. Sequencing input: peripheral blood. The source of these receptors is a man in his fifties or sixties with active or convalescent COVID-19.

This clone came up once. The chain joins TRBV29-1 to TRBJ2-3; 7 positions agree with TRBD2. Germline CDR1 SQVTM, CDR2 ANQGSEA. Germline trimming cut 7 bases from V and 4 bases from J; bases unmatched to any gene: 14. The CDR3 sequence is 15 residues long. The CDR3 region has the DNA TGCAGCGCCGACGGCGGGAGTGGGGGGGCAGATACGCAGTATTTT. It translates to CSADGGSGGADTQYF.

The chain carries TRBV3-1 (or the pseudogene TRBV3-2) and TRBJ1-4, with 8 nucleotides matching TRBD1. The J segment lost 10 bases and the V segment lost 3 bases, leaving 13 bases of the junction unmatched. Germline V CDR1 and CDR2: LGHDT, YNNKEL (reference sequence). This CDR3 contains 16 residues. CDR3 DNA: TGTGCCAGCAGCCACCAGGACGCCAGGGGGCGAGGAAAACTGTTTTTT. Encoded protein: CASSHQDARGRGKLFF.

The chain uses TRBV12-3 or TRBV12-4 and TRBJ1-2; 10 nucleotides match TRBD1. Losses at the gene ends were 5 bases for V and 8 bases for J; bases not matched to a gene: 5. CDR3 length: 13 residues. The CDR3 nucleotides are TGTGCCAGCAGTCCCGACAGGGGGCAAGGCTACACCTTC. Residues: CASSPDRGQGYTF.

The chain is built from TRBV19 and TRBJ1-1; 8 bases agree with TRBD1. With V trimmed by 7 bases and J by 5 bases, 6 bases remained unmatched. CDR3 length: 13 residues. Germline V gene lookup returns CDR1 LNHDA and CDR2 SQIVND (reference sequence). CDR3 residues: CASKDRGRTEAFF. The CDR3 DNA is TGTGCCAGTAAAGACAGGGGTAGGACTGAAGCTTTCTTT.

The chain combines TRBV9 with TRBJ2-5; 7 bases match TRBD2. This CDR3 has 14 amino acids. Per the germline V gene, CDR1 is SGDLS and CDR2 is YYNGEE. The J segment lost 4 bases and the V segment lost 6 bases, leaving 9 bases of the junction unmatched. The CDR3 nucleotides read TGTGCCAGCAATGGCGGGAGTTCGGGAGAGACCCAGTACTTC. As protein: CASNGGSSGETQYF.

V and J are TRBV6-5 and TRBJ1-5; TRBD1 matches at 9 bases. CDR3 length: 14 residues. CDR1 and CDR2 (germline): MNHEY, SVGAGI. With 2 bases clipped from V and 6 bases from J, the junction kept 2 bases outside the gene matches. CDR3 coding DNA: TGTGCCAGCAGTTACCAGACAGGGGGTCAGCCCCAGCATTTT. This sequence encodes CASSYQTGGQPQHF.

This clone is a singleton in its sample. J is TRBJ2-2 and V is TRBV9; D may be TRBD2 (6 bases). Trimming removed 0 bases at V and 1 base at J, with 10 bases between. The CDR3 extends over 16 amino acids. CDR1 and CDR2 from the germline V gene are SGDLS and YYNGEE. The CDR3 DNA reads TGTGCCAGCAGCGTAGAGGGACTTTGGAACACCGGGGAGCTGTTTTTT. Encoded protein: CASSVEGLWNTGELFF. The full variable domain, in which reference TRBV9 and TRBJ2-2 provide the parts outside the CDR3, is DSGVTQTPKHLITATGQRVTLRCSPRSGDLSVYWYQQSLDQGLQFLIQYYNGEERAKGNILERFSAQQFPDLHSELNLSSLELGDSALYFCASSVEGLWNTGELFFGEGSRLTVL.